The clone carrying this T cell receptor (beta chain) was detected only a few times. What it recognizes is unknown. This sample was taken from a study of T cells in Graves' hyperthyroidism and ophthalmopathy. Whole-study findings and limits: Blood shared most expanded thyroid clonotypes above 0.001.

The CDR3 extends over 13 amino acids. Trimming removed 7 bases from V and 7 bases from J, with 16 bases in between. Germline V gene lookup returns CDR1 MNHNS and CDR2 SASEGT. Using RNA transcripts as the source, TCR beta CDR3 regions were amplified. HTBI primers were used for first-round RT-PCR of the TCR CDR3. TCRdb analysed the multiplex PCR reads with MiXCR anew, one entry per CDR3 protein. Here the sample spans some 560,000 distinct CDR3 sequences, approximately 14% being singletons. The specimen sequenced was blood. This receptor was obtained from a woman between 35 and 50 years old with Graves' hyperthyroidism. The chain is built from TRBV6-1 and TRBJ1-2, with D possibly TRBD1 on 6 matching bases. This chain's CDR3 is CASITGGAGGYTF. For the CDR3, the DNA is TGTGCCAGCATTACCGGGGGCGCAGGTGGCTACACCTTC.